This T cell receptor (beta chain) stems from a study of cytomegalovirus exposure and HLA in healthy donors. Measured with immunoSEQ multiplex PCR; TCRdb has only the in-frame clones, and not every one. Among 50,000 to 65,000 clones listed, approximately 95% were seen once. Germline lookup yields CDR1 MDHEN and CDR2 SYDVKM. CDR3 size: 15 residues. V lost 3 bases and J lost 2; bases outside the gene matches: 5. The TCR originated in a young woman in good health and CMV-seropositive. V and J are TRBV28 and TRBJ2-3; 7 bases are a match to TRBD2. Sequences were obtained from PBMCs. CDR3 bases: TGTGCCAGCAGTTTTGCCGGGGGGACCACAGATACGCAGTATTTT. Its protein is CASSFAGGTTDTQYF.